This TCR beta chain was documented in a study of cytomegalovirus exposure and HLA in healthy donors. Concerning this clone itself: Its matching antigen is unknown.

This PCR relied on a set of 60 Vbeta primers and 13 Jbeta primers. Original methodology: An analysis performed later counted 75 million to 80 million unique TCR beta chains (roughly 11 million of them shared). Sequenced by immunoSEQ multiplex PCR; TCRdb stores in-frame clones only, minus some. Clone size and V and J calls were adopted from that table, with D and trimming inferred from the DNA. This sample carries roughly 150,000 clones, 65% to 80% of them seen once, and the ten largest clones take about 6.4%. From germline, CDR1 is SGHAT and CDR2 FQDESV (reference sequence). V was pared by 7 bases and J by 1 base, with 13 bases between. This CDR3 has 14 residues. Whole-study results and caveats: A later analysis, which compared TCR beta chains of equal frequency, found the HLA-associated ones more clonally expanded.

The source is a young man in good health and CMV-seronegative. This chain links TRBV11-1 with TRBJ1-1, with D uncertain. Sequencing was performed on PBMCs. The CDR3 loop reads CASTLRTENTEAFF. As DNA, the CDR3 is TGTGCCAGCACCCTCCGAACAGAGAACACTGAAGCTTTCTTT.